This T cell receptor (beta chain) emerged from a study of cytomegalovirus exposure and HLA in healthy donors (dated 2017 in TCRdb). About the investigation overall: A later analysis indicated that the 110 or so validation repertoires were generated on the platform also employed for the 650 to 850 repertoires of the first cohort. Besides the first cohort of roughly 640 subjects, a separate validation cohort made up of 120 or so different subjects was used. High-throughput TCR immunosequencing, statistical association of individual TCRs with disease status, and machine learning were combined to predict cytomegalovirus infection status. The study aimed to test whether signatures of past pathogen exposure could be identified by cataloging public T cell receptors.

What the work shows at the level of the full study, not this receptor alone: The classifier was reported to diagnose cytomegalovirus status with high specificity and sensitivity in both the original and validation cohorts. In vitro tests confirmed that a few of the cytomegalovirus-associated TCR beta chains recognize cytomegalovirus antigens. While some public TCRs were present in many individuals, most TCR sequences turned up only very rarely across donors. In the study, some 160 TCR beta chains were listed as associated with cytomegalovirus. The authors suggested that the approach could potentially be generalized to other disease states and immunological phenotypes. In a later analysis, TCRs clustered in the first cohort were found to also tend to co-occur in the 130 or so validation repertoires, with 90% to 95% of cluster scores above 0. All 130 or so repertoires were used to score co-occurrence in the validation cohort in a later analysis, because that analysis had no HLA typing for the cohort.

Sequences SGDLS (CDR1) and YYNGEE (CDR2) are obtained from the germline V gene. Between the V and J ends, shortened by 0 bases and 2 bases respectively, the junction contains 10 bases. Reading from cysteine to phenylalanine, the CDR3 counts 15 amino acids. The DNA shown is the 45-base CDR3, in frame from base 1. Separate from the roughly 650-subject first cohort, the validation cohort of more than 90 subjects was the group to which the donors belonged. Libraries were built with the immunoSEQ multiplex PCR assay. The original methods were these. A statistical classification framework was built to diagnose cytomegalovirus status from the catalog of TCR beta chain sequences. TCRdb obtained this table from immuneACCESS and retained in-frame rearrangements with V and J assigned. These tables miss some clones; where compared with another copy, unresolved V genes account for less than half of the shortfall, and the remainder is unexplained. The DNA was the basis for D and trimming; V, J and clone size are from that table. In this sample the table shows 65,000 to 80,000 clones, nearly 95% of which occur a single time. Less than 2.5% of the sample goes to the ten largest clones.

As to this clone: Its antigen is currently not known. Per-base quality was not reported, and no clone a single base away is much larger than it.

The receptor's source is a woman aged 18-29 years in good health and CMV-seronegative. The receptor chain draws on TRBV9 and TRBJ2-3; TRBD2 is possibly the D segment (5 matching bases). Sequenced sample: PBMCs. Read as DNA, the sequence is TGTGCCAGCAGCGTAGGTGCTAGCAACACAGATACGCAGTATTTT. Translated, it reads CASSVGASNTDTQYF.